A single sample is the source of the 15 T cell receptor beta chains below, sequenced in a study of T cells in localized non-small cell lung cancer. Assay used: immunoSEQ multiplex PCR; TCRdb lists only in-frame clones, some missing. The sample includes more than 2,000 clones, under 30% of them seen just once. Specimen: normal lung tissue next to the tumor, collected before any cancer treatment. The receptors derive from a man between 40 and 70 years old with stage I lung adenocarcinoma.

This clone is labeled as medium-sized. The chain recombines TRBV11-3 with TRBJ2-2, with 8 bases that match TRBD2. V shed 3 bases, J shed 7 bases, and the junction held 10 bases outside the gene matches. Germline CDR1 is SGHNT and CDR2 is YENEEA. CDR3 length: 16 amino acids. CDR3: CASSLFQRGLVGELFF. The CDR3 region has the DNA TGTGCCAGCAGCTTGTTCCAGCGGGGGCTCGTCGGGGAGCTGTTTTTT. The full variable domain, with the rest looked up from reference TRBV11-3 and TRBJ2-2, is EAGVVQSPRYKIIEKKQPVAFWCNPISGHNTLYWYLQNLGQGPELLIRYENEEAVDDSQLPKDRFSAERLKGVDSTLKIQPAELGDSAVYLCASSLFQRGLVGELFFGEGSRLTVL.

This clone was picked up a small number of times. This sequence joins TRBV28 and TRBJ1-1; D perhaps matches TRBD1 (6 bases). CDR1 is MDHEN and CDR2 is SYDVKM in the germline V gene. Deletions cut 3 bases from V and 4 bases from J, with 12 bases between. The CDR3 is made up of 14 amino acids. CDR3 sequence reads: CASSLQGGVTEAFF. CDR3 nucleotides: TGTGCCAGCAGTTTGCAAGGGGGAGTCACTGAAGCTTTCTTT.

The chain recombines TRBV9 with TRBJ1-5; 9 bases fit TRBD1. Per the germline V gene, CDR1 is SGDLS and CDR2 is YYNGEE. The V segment lost 3 bases and the J segment 5 bases; nucleotides outside the gene matches: 9. This CDR3 is built from 16 residues. The CDR3 spells CASSAGTGSQHQPQHF. The DNA for the CDR3 is TGTGCCAGCAGCGCCGGGACAGGGTCTCAGCATCAGCCCCAGCATTTT.

This clone came up a few times. The chain employs TRBV11-3 and TRBJ2-7; 7 bases fit TRBD2. There are 15 residues in the CDR3. The V and J ends lost 3 bases and 0 bases, in that order; junction bases with no gene match: 5. Looked up from germline, CDR1 is SGHNT and CDR2 is YENEEA. CDR3 region: CASSFRGGASYEQYF. As DNA, the CDR3 is TGTGCCAGCAGCTTTCGCGGGGGAGCCTCCTACGAGCAGTACTTC.

In its sample, this clone was seen a few times. A junction end diverges from the germline sequence, so it may reflect a read error. The chain is built from TRBV30 and TRBJ1-1; D gene ambiguous. The CDR3 extends over 14 amino acids. Per the germline V gene, CDR1 is GTSNPN and CDR2 is SVGIG (reference sequence). The CDR3 region is CTWSWGGALLGAFF. Written as DNA, the CDR3 is TGTACCTGGAGTTGGGGAGGAGCCTTGCTCGGAGCTTTCTTT.

This clone was seen only a few times. The chain joins TRBV7-7 to TRBJ2-5, with D hard to call. Germline V gene sequence: CDR1 SSHAT, CDR2 FNYEAQ (reference sequence). This CDR3 has 17 residues. Trimming removed 4 bases at V and 7 bases at J, with 25 bases between. As DNA, the CDR3 is TGTGCCAGCAGCTCGATCCGGCGCTCGGCAGTAGTGGCGACCCAGTACTTC. It is translated as CASSSIRRSAVVATQYF.

This chain links TRBV9 with TRBJ2-5; no clear D. The ends were cut back, 0 bases at V and 5 bases at J, with 14 bases in the middle. Germline V CDR1 and CDR2: SGDLS, YYNGEE. This CDR3 is built from 15 residues. The chain's CDR3 is CASSVGYSRTETQYF. DNA for the CDR3: TGTGCCAGCAGCGTAGGTTACTCCCGGACCGAGACCCAGTACTTC. Complete variable domain (other parts from reference TRBV9 and TRBJ2-5): DSGVTQTPKHLITATGQRVTLRCSPRSGDLSVYWYQQSLDQGLQFLIQYYNGEERAKGNILERFSAQQFPDLHSELNLSSLELGDSALYFCASSVGYSRTETQYFGPGTRLLVL.

This clone appeared a single time. The chain employs TRBV19 and TRBJ1-2, with D maybe TRBD1 (6 bases). Germline CDR1 is LNHDA and CDR2 is SQIVND (reference sequence). V was cut by 5 bases and J by 7 bases, with 26 bases left in between. This CDR3 has 17 residues. CDR3 amino acids: CASSSIVGRGRLAGYTF. CDR3 bases: TGTGCCAGTAGTTCCATAGTGGGACGGGGGCGATTGGCTGGCTACACCTTC.

This clone was detected a few times. The chain combines TRBV9 with TRBJ2-2, with a weak D call TRBD2 (5 bases). The CDR3 loop spans 14 amino acids. V lost 5 bases, J lost 1 base, and 9 bases lay in between. Germline V gene sequence: CDR1 SGDLS, CDR2 YYNGEE. CDR3 DNA: TGTGCCAGCAGTGGGGAGTTGAACACCGGGGAGCTGTTTTTT. This gives the protein CASSGELNTGELFF. The full variable domain, in which reference TRBV9 and TRBJ2-2 provide the parts outside the CDR3, is DSGVTQTPKHLITATGQRVTLRCSPRSGDLSVYWYQQSLDQGLQFLIQYYNGEERAKGNILERFSAQQFPDLHSELNLSSLELGDSALYFCASSGELNTGELFFGEGSRLTVL.

This sequence joins TRBV9 and TRBJ1-2, with TRBD1 as a possible D gene (5 bases). Trimming pared 9 bases from V and 2 bases from J, leaving 14 bases between. The CDR3 has 13 amino acids. Germline assignment: CDR1 SGDLS and CDR2 YYNGEE. The CDR3 region is CATQAGQNYGYTF. In DNA form, the CDR3 reads TGTGCCACTCAGGCGGGGCAAAACTATGGCTACACCTTC. Full variable domain (missing parts from reference TRBV9 and TRBJ1-2): DSGVTQTPKHLITATGQRVTLRCSPRSGDLSVYWYQQSLDQGLQFLIQYYNGEERAKGNILERFSAQQFPDLHSELNLSSLELGDSALYFCATQAGQNYGYTFGSGTRLTVV.

There are a few counts of this clone. The rearrangement uses TRBV2 and TRBJ2-6; the match to TRBD1 covers 9 bases. CDR3 length: 17 residues. The germline V gene has CDR1 SNHLY and CDR2 FYNNEI. Trimming at V came to 6 bases and at J to 0 bases, leaving 6 bases not matched to a gene. The DNA of the CDR3 is TGTGCCAGCAGCCGGGACAGGGTCGGCTCTGGGGCCAACGTCCTGACTTTC. Translation: CASSRDRVGSGANVLTF.

This clone was found a few times. This chain connects TRBV28 to TRBJ2-3; TRBD2 is a possible D gene (5 bases). Germline V CDR1 and CDR2: MDHEN, SYDVKM. With 6 bases removed from V and 2 bases from J, the gap between germline ends came to 12 bases. The CDR3 covers 14 residues. The CDR3 coding sequence is TGTGCCAGCAGCTCGGGGTACTCCACAGATACGCAGTATTTT. It specifies CASSSGYSTDTQYF.

CDR3 amino acids: CASSSGTSIQYF. The CDR3 DNA sequence: TGTGCCAGCAGCTCCGGGACCTCCATTCAGTATTTT. The chain carries TRBV28 and TRBJ2-3; D assignment may be TRBD1 or TRBD2 (5 bases each). V lost 6 bases to trimming and J lost 12 bases, with 16 bases between them. The CDR3 is 12 amino acids. The V gene's germline CDR1 is MDHEN and CDR2 SYDVKM.

The V call is TRBV6-8, the J call TRBJ2-3, with TRBD1 matching over 9 bases. The CDR3 totals 15 residues. CDR1 and CDR2 (germline): MNHGY, SAAAGT. V lost 0 bases and J lost 3; bases outside the gene matches: 1. The DNA for the CDR3 is TGTGCCAGCAGTTACTCCGGGACAGGGACAGATACGCAGTATTTT. This gives the protein CASSYSGTGTDTQYF.

This clone was recorded many times. The gene calls are TRBV12-2 and TRBJ1-5. TRBV12-2 is classified as a pseudogene. This CDR3 has 13 residues. The CDR3 region has the DNA TGTGCAAGTCGCTTAGAAAGAGGACAGCCCCAGCATTTT. This codes for CASRLERGQPQHF.